Below, 9 T cell receptor beta chains from the same sample are listed, as sequenced in a study of T cell changes during pregnancy in multiple sclerosis. Libraries were prepared by immunoSEQ multiplex PCR; TCRdb keeps only in-frame clonotypes and omits some of them. The data hold approximately 99,000 clones, with 90% observed a single time. This material consisted of peripheral blood, taken in the second trimester of pregnancy. The receptors here all came from a female donor in good health, enrolled as a control in a pregnancy study.

The chain employs TRBV5-4 and TRBJ2-7, with D tentatively TRBD1 (6 bases). The V end was cut by 3 bases, the J end by 2 bases, with 12 bases between. The V gene's germline CDR1 is SGHNT and CDR2 YYREEE (reference sequence). The length of the CDR3 is 14 residues. CDR3 nucleotide sequence: TGTGCCAGCAGCTCGCGAACAGGGCCCTACGAGCAGTACTTC. Translation: CASSSRTGPYEQYF.

The chain recombines TRBV6-1 with TRBJ1-4; no clear D gene. Deletions cut 0 bases from V and 8 bases from J, with 13 bases between. Per germline, CDR1 MNHNS and CDR2 SASEGT. The CDR3 loop spans 15 amino acids. CDR3 DNA: TGTGCCAGCAGTGAAGCAGGGAACAGCGGGGAAAAACTGTTTTTT. The encoded protein is CASSEAGNSGEKLFF.

The chain links TRBV7-2 to TRBJ1-3; D remains ambiguous. This CDR3 has 16 residues. Deletions cut 4 bases from V and 3 bases from J, with 16 bases between. Germline V gene sequence: CDR1 SGHTA, CDR2 FQGNSA. The CDR3 protein is CASSWRIPTGGNTIYF. CDR3 coding DNA: TGTGCCAGCAGCTGGAGAATTCCGACGGGTGGAAACACCATATATTTT.

The CDR3 protein is CASSIGRLNNEQFF. CDR3 in DNA: TGTGCCAGTAGTATAGGCCGACTAAACAATGAGCAGTTCTTC. The chain combines TRBV19 with TRBJ2-1; the D gene is possibly TRBD2 (5 bases). V lost 1 base, J lost 5 bases, and 9 bases lay in between. The CDR3 extends over 14 amino acids. CDR1 and CDR2 from the germline V gene are LNHDA and SQIVND (reference sequence).

This clone was picked up one time. The rearrangement uses TRBV14 and TRBJ1-1, with 7 bases lining up with TRBD1. The CDR3 runs to 15 residues. Germline trimming cut 4 bases from V and 2 bases from J; bases unmatched to any gene: 7. The germline V gene has CDR1 SGHDN and CDR2 FVKESK. In DNA, the CDR3 is TGTGCCAGCAGCCGTTCCAGGGGGTTCAACACTGAAGCTTTCTTT. Translated: CASSRSRGFNTEAFF.

CDR3 in DNA: TGTGCCAGCACAGGATCGAACTATGGCTACACCTTC. The encoded protein is CASTGSNYGYTF. This chain connects TRBV25-1 to TRBJ1-2, with unresolved D. V shed 7 bases and J shed 2 bases, with 8 bases lying between them. The CDR3 loop spans 12 amino acids. CDR1 is MGHDK and CDR2 is SYGVNS in the germline V gene.

For the CDR3, the DNA is TGTGCCAGCAGGAGAACTAGCGGGGGGCCCACAGATACGCAGTATTTT. It specifies CASRRTSGGPTDTQYF. J is TRBJ2-3 and V is TRBV2; 12 bases are shared with TRBD2. CDR1 is SNHLY, CDR2 FYNNEI, per germline. The CDR3 covers 16 residues. With 6 bases clipped from V and 2 bases from J, the junction kept 6 bases outside the gene matches.

The CDR3 bases are TGTGCCAGCAGTTCCCGGACTAGCGGTCCTTCTACTAGCACAGATACGCAGTATTTT. Translated, it gives CASSSRTSGPSTSTDTQYF. The J gene is TRBJ2-3, the V gene TRBV28, with TRBD2 identical over 10 bases. Germline trimming cut 4 bases from V and 0 bases from J; bases unmatched to any gene: 13. The germline V gene encodes CDR1 MDHEN and CDR2 SYDVKM. CDR3 length equals 19 residues. Together with reference TRBV28 and TRBJ2-3, the CDR3 gives the full variable domain: DVKVTQSSRYLVKRTGEKVFLECVQDMDHENMFWYRQDPGLGLRLIYFSYDVKMKEKGDIPEGYSVSREKKERFSLILESASTNQTSMYLCASSSRTSGPSTSTDTQYFGPGTRLTVL.

The genes are TRBV6-6 and TRBJ1-5; 8 bases map to TRBD1. This CDR3 region has 15 residues. The germline V gene encodes CDR1 MNHNY and CDR2 SVGAGI (reference sequence). V gave up 6 bases and J gave up 2 bases; unmatched junction bases: 6. Here the CDR3 reads CASRTGDGGNQPQHF. CDR3 nucleotides: TGTGCCAGCAGGACAGGGGATGGAGGCAATCAGCCCCAGCATTTT.